This T cell receptor (beta chain) was observed in a study of cytomegalovirus exposure and HLA in healthy donors. As concerns this clone: Its antigen remains unknown.

Germline values: CDR1 ENHRY, CDR2 SYGVKD. The CDR3 consists of 12 residues. Trimming pared 3 bases from V and 6 bases from J, leaving 9 bases between. PCR employed 60 Vbeta and 13 Jbeta primers. Produced via immunoSEQ multiplex PCR; TCRdb's table is partial and in-frame only. The sample records 95,000 to 100,000 clones, 76% being singletons. Overall study results and limits: When a later analysis was performed, an Asian-associated ancestry cluster reportedly had fewer N-insertions than the roughly 670-donor mean. As was reported, the classifier diagnosed cytomegalovirus status with high specificity and sensitivity.

The receptor comes from a man aged 35 to 55 in good health and CMV-seronegative. J is TRBJ2-7 and V is TRBV10-3; D ambiguous. The sequencing sample was made of PBMCs. The CDR3 protein is CAISDRQGEQYV. The CDR3 bases are TGTGCCATCAGTGATCGACAAGGCGAGCAGTACGTC.